The 29 T cell receptor beta chains below all came from one sample that was sequenced in a study of T cell responses to AZD1222 COVID-19 vaccine. Using immunoSEQ multiplex PCR, the repertoire was profiled, and TCRdb retains in-frame clones only, with some absent. The sample holds 150,000 to 200,000 clones; about 89% are singletons and the top ten take 1.5% to 2%. Sample: peripheral blood, taken on day 0 of AZD1222 vaccination. These receptors were taken from an adult in good health.

This chain uses TRBV30 with TRBJ2-1, with 7 positions matching TRBD2. J was trimmed by 11 bases and V by 1 base; bases with no gene match: 14. There are 15 residues in the CDR3. The germline V gene has CDR1 GTSNPN and CDR2 SVGIG (reference sequence). Here the CDR3 reads CAWSGASGRNSQQFF. The DNA of the CDR3 is TGTGCCTGGAGTGGGGCTAGCGGACGTAACAGCCAGCAGTTCTTC.

J is TRBJ1-6 and V is TRBV28; 9 bases line up with TRBD1. The J segment lost 6 bases and the V segment lost 3 bases, leaving 6 bases of the junction unmatched. Germline CDR1 and CDR2: MDHEN and SYDVKM. The CDR3 length is 16 residues. The CDR3 nucleotides are TGTGCCAGCAGTTTTTTAGGGACAGGGACTAATTCACCCCTCCACTTT. It codes for CASSFLGTGTNSPLHF.

The chain combines TRBV28 with TRBJ1-3; weak D call: TRBD1 (6 bases). Trimming removed 3 bases at V and 6 bases at J, with 15 bases between. The length of the CDR3 is 15 residues. The germline CDR1 and CDR2 sequences are MDHEN and SYDVKM. Written as DNA, the CDR3 is TGTGCCAGCAGTTTCGGGGGGCGCCTGCTAAACACCATATATTTT. It specifies CASSFGGRLLNTIYF.

This chain links TRBV5-5 with TRBJ1-2; no clear D. CDR1 and CDR2 (germline): SGHKS, YYEKEE (reference sequence). The CDR3 runs to 16 residues. V lost 4 bases, J lost 0 bases, and 16 bases lay in between. This chain's CDR3 is CASSTRRARSNYGYTF. The CDR3 nucleotides read TGTGCCAGCAGCACACGACGGGCGCGGTCTAACTATGGCTACACCTTC.

The chain carries TRBV3-1 (or the pseudogene TRBV3-2) and TRBJ1-3, with D perhaps matching TRBD1 (5 bases). This CDR3 region has 14 residues. The germline V and J ends were trimmed by 0 bases and 2 bases, with 5 bases remaining between them. Germline V gene lookup returns CDR1 LGHDT and CDR2 YNNKEL (reference sequence). CDR3 coding DNA: TGTGCCAGCAGCCAAGAAGGGGCTGGAAACACCATATATTTT. Its translation is CASSQEGAGNTIYF.

V gene TRBV5-1 combines with J gene TRBJ2-5; D not certain. This CDR3 contains 12 residues. Germline lookup yields CDR1 SGHRS and CDR2 YFSETQ. Deletions cut 0 bases from V and 10 bases from J, with 10 bases between. CDR3 nucleotides: TGCGCCAGCAGCTTGGGGCAGGTGGGCCAGTACTTC. Translation: CASSLGQVGQYF.

The V call is TRBV30, the J call TRBJ2-1; D remains ambiguous. V was cut by 4 bases and J by 9 bases, with 13 bases left in between. The germline V gene has CDR1 GTSNPN and CDR2 SVGIG (reference sequence). The CDR3 extends over 12 amino acids. CDR3 nucleotide sequence: TGTGCCTGGATGGGTGGGATAGGTGAGCAGTTCTTC. Its protein product is CAWMGGIGEQFF.

This rearrangement joins TRBV5-8 to TRBJ1-5; 11 nucleotides agree with TRBD1. CDR1 is SGHTS, CDR2 YDEGEE, per germline. The ends lost 3 bases at V and 3 bases at J; junction bases unmatched: 5. The CDR3 loop spans 16 amino acids. The CDR3 region is CASSSGTGGYNQPQHF. CDR3 coding DNA: TGTGCCAGCAGCTCCGGGACAGGGGGTTACAATCAGCCCCAGCATTTT.

This chain connects TRBV13 to TRBJ2-3; D uncertain. Germline V gives CDR1 PRHDT, CDR2 FYEKMQ (reference sequence). V was pared by 1 base and J by 0 bases, with 20 bases between. The CDR3 runs 19 residues. The CDR3 nucleotides are TGTGCCAGCAGCTTAGCCAATACTGCCGGGCAGCGTAGCACAGATACGCAGTATTTT. This gives the protein CASSLANTAGQRSTDTQYF. The whole variable domain, remainder taken from reference TRBV13 and TRBJ2-3, is AAGVIQSPRHLIKEKRETATLKCYPIPRHDTVYWYQQGPGQDPQFLISFYEKMQSDKGSIPDRFSAQQFSDYHSELNMSSLELGDSALYFCASSLANTAGQRSTDTQYFGPGTRLTVL.

The chain links TRBV5-4 to TRBJ2-4; 9 nucleotides agree with TRBD1. The germline CDR1 and CDR2 sequences are SGHNT and YYREEE (reference sequence). The CDR3 is 15 residues long. V lost 5 bases to trimming and J lost 9 bases; unmatched junction nucleotides: 12. The CDR3 is CASSLRGTGSPIQYF. DNA for the CDR3: TGTGCCAGCAGTTTAAGAGGGACAGGGAGTCCCATTCAGTACTTC.

The chain employs TRBV30 and TRBJ1-5, with D perhaps matching TRBD1 (5 bases). V lost 3 bases to trimming and J lost 9 bases, with 21 bases between them. This CDR3 is 15 amino acids long. Germline loops: CDR1 GTSNPN, CDR2 SVGIG (reference sequence). The CDR3 nucleotides read TGTGCCTGGAGCCGGCCGGGGCAGGGCATCAGGCCCCAGCATTTT. It encodes CAWSRPGQGIRPQHF.

The table lists this clone with a count of one. The V call is TRBV7-8, the J call TRBJ2-2, with D unresolved. The germline gives CDR1 SGHVS, CDR2 FQNEAQ. The length of the CDR3 is 14 residues. V gave up 2 bases and J gave up 2 bases, with 6 bases separating them. CDR3 bases: TGTGCCAGCAGCTTACTGACAAACACCGGGGAGCTGTTTTTT. This sequence encodes CASSLLTNTGELFF.

In its sample, this clone was seen a few times. This chain connects TRBV28 to TRBJ2-7; 8 bases are a match to TRBD1. The CDR3 extends over 15 amino acids. V shed 6 bases and J 3 bases; nucleotides not matched to a gene: 10. Germline V CDR1 and CDR2: MDHEN, SYDVKM. CDR3 nucleotide sequence: TGTGCCAGCAGGCGACAGGGGAATTCCCTCTACGAGCAGTACTTC. Protein product: CASRRQGNSLYEQYF.

The V call is TRBV29-1, the J call TRBJ2-1; 11 bases are shared with TRBD2. With V trimmed by 2 bases and J by 9 bases, 6 bases remained unmatched. CDR1 is SQVTM, CDR2 ANQGSEA, per germline. The CDR3 is 14 amino acids. CDR3 residues: CSVESPLAGGEQFF. The CDR3 DNA follows: TGCAGCGTTGAATCCCCCCTAGCGGGAGGTGAGCAGTTCTTC.

This chain's CDR3 is CASSLGFGNSPLHF. The CDR3 DNA is TGCGCCAGCAGCTTGGGGTTCGGTAATTCACCCCTCCACTTT. The chain is built from TRBV5-1 and TRBJ1-6; no clear D. The CDR3 is 14 residues long. Trimming pared 0 bases from V and 6 bases from J, leaving 7 bases between. Germline CDR1 and CDR2: SGHRS and YFSETQ.

This clone was detected only once. V is TRBV6-5 and J is TRBJ1-5, with D tentatively TRBD1 (5 bases). CDR3 length equals 14 residues. Per the germline V gene, CDR1 is MNHEY and CDR2 is SVGAGI. Trimming shortened V by 7 bases and J by 1 base, and 11 bases separated the two germline ends. The CDR3 DNA sequence: TGTGCCAGCATAGGAGGGGAAAGCAATCAGCCCCAGCATTTT. It specifies CASIGGESNQPQHF.

This rearrangement joins TRBV3-1 (or the pseudogene TRBV3-2) to TRBJ1-5; 7 bases align to TRBD1. CDR1 and CDR2 from the germline V gene are LGHDT and YNNKEL (reference sequence). The CDR3 covers 13 residues. With 5 bases clipped from V and 6 bases from J, the junction kept 4 bases outside the gene matches. CDR3 nucleotide sequence: TGTGCCAGCAGCTCCGACAGGGCTCAGCCCCAGCATTTT. It codes for CASSSDRAQPQHF.

The chain joins TRBV29-1 to TRBJ2-3, with a possible D match to TRBD1 (5 bases). V lost 4 bases and J 0 bases, leaving 14 bases between the germline ends. Per the germline V gene, CDR1 is SQVTM and CDR2 is ANQGSEA. The CDR3 has 15 residues. As DNA, the CDR3 is TGCAGCGTTGTAGACAGCCGATCTAGCACAGATACGCAGTATTTT. Translated, it gives CSVVDSRSSTDTQYF.

The rearrangement links TRBV10-3 to TRBJ1-3; D remains unclear. The CDR3 totals 14 residues. Germline V gene data show CDR1 as ENHRY and CDR2 as SYGVKD. V lost 0 bases to trimming and J lost 8 bases, with 11 bases between them. The CDR3 nucleotides read TGTGCCATCAGTGAGTCGGACCGTTCGCACACCATATATTTT. This encodes CAISESDRSHTIYF.

CDR3 residues: CASSLQYSYEQYF. As DNA, the CDR3 is TGTGCCAGCAGCCTCCAATACTCCTACGAGCAGTACTTC. The chain uses TRBV5-6 and TRBJ2-7; D is unresolved. Germline CDR1 reads SGHDT; CDR2 reads YYEEEE. V was cut by 4 bases and J by 0 bases, with 8 bases left in between. The CDR3 covers 13 residues.

The chain links TRBV7-9 to TRBJ1-3; D remains unclear. The CDR3 spans 13 residues. Germline V CDR1 and CDR2: SEHNR, FQNEAQ (reference sequence). V shed 4 bases and J shed 0 bases, with 4 bases lying between them. The DNA for the CDR3 is TGTGCCAGCAGCTACTACTCTGGAAACACCATATATTTT. As protein: CASSYYSGNTIYF.

The chain couples TRBV5-6 to TRBJ2-1; D call uncertain. Germline CDR1 is SGHDT and CDR2 is YYEEEE. The CDR3 loop spans 15 amino acids. Deletions cut 2 bases from V and 12 bases from J, with 21 bases between. The CDR3 DNA sequence: TGTGCCAGCAGCTTTTCGATGCAGACTTACATGGTGCAGTTCTTC. Encoded protein: CASSFSMQTYMVQFF.

The J gene is TRBJ1-2, the V gene TRBV28; TRBD1 matches at 7 bases. The CDR3 has 14 residues. Germline trimming cut 7 bases from V and 4 bases from J; bases unmatched to any gene: 9. Germline V CDR1 and CDR2: MDHEN, SYDVKM. CDR3 nucleotides: TGTGCCAGCATCACCTCCGGGACAGTCTATGGCTACACCTTC. This sequence encodes CASITSGTVYGYTF.

CDR3 DNA: TGTGCCACCAGCAGCTACAGGGAGGGAACTGAAGCTTTCTTT. It yields the protein CATSSYREGTEAFF. V and J are TRBV15 and TRBJ1-1; tentatively, D is TRBD1 (6 bases). Germline assignment: CDR1 LNHNV and CDR2 YYDKDF (reference sequence). The V end lost 3 bases, the J end lost 5 bases, and 13 bases lay between the germline ends. The CDR3 runs to 14 residues.

The rearrangement links TRBV5-1 to TRBJ1-2, with D unclear. The length of the CDR3 is 14 residues. Trimming cost V 0 bases and J 8 bases, with 14 bases left between them. The germline V gene has CDR1 SGHRS and CDR2 YFSETQ. CDR3 DNA sequence: TGCGCCAGCAGCTTGGCCCGGCAGGTCGAGGGCTACACCTTC. Protein sequence: CASSLARQVEGYTF.

The chain links TRBV28 to TRBJ1-2; 8 nucleotides match TRBD1. The ends lost 10 bases at V and 5 bases at J; junction bases unmatched: 9. The CDR3 is made up of 13 amino acids. From germline, CDR1 is MDHEN and CDR2 SYDVKM. The CDR3 sequence: CATPRTGRYGYTF. The CDR3 DNA reads as TGTGCCACCCCGCGGACAGGGCGTTATGGCTACACCTTC.

The chain links TRBV4-2 to TRBJ1-6; no definite D call. V lost 1 base to trimming and J lost 7 bases, with 8 bases between them. The CDR3 consists of 14 residues. CDR1 LGHNA and CDR2 YNFKEQ come from the germline V gene. In DNA, the CDR3 is TGTGCCAGCAGCCAAGGGATGAGAAATTCACCCCTCCACTTT. Encoded protein: CASSQGMRNSPLHF.

The chain employs TRBV3-1 (or the pseudogene TRBV3-2) and TRBJ2-5; D may be TRBD2 (5 bases). The CDR3 spans 15 residues. Looked up from germline, CDR1 is LGHDT and CDR2 is YNNKEL (reference sequence). The V gene lost 1 base and the J gene lost 1 base, with 10 bases spanning the gap. CDR3 nucleotide sequence: TGTGCCAGCAGCCAAGTCCGGACTGTCCAAGAGACCCAGTACTTC. Encoded protein: CASSQVRTVQETQYF.

CDR3 sequence: CASSRDRTGSYEQYF. The CDR3 coding sequence is TGTGCCAGTAGTAGAGATCGGACAGGGTCCTACGAGCAGTACTTC. The chain combines TRBV19 with TRBJ2-7; 8 positions agree with TRBD1. The ends lost 4 bases at V and 1 base at J; junction bases unmatched: 6. This CDR3 contains 15 residues. CDR1 is LNHDA, CDR2 SQIVND, per germline (reference sequence). The entire variable domain, with the rest obtained from reference TRBV19 and TRBJ2-7, is as follows: DGGITQSPKYLFRKEGQNVTLSCEQNLNHDAMYWYRQDPGQGLRLIYYSQIVNDFQKGDIAEGYSVSREKKESFPLTVTSAQKNPTAFYLCASSRDRTGSYEQYFGPGTRLTVT.